Detailed here is one T cell receptor beta chain. One junction end disagrees with the germline gene, perhaps due to a read error. MiXCR, run by TCRdb on the 5' RACE reads, gives a single entry per CDR3 protein. The sample holds over 120,000 distinct CDR3 sequences; less than 20% are singletons and the top ten take around 2%. This CDR3 region has 16 residues. Germline loops: CDR1 SGDLS, CDR2 YYNGEE. The data derive from a study of T-cell memory formation after mild COVID-19. This TCR came from an adult woman who had mild COVID-19 (a few samples of this study predate the infection). Cell type and time point are not known. The J gene is TRBJ2-5, the V gene TRBV9; 9 positions agree with TRBD2. Sequenced sample: PBMCs or a T cell subset sorted from them (not recorded which). In DNA, the CDR3 is TGTGCCAGCAGCTCCTATAGCGGGGGCCCCGCGGAGACTCAGTACTTC. This translates into CASSSYSGGPAETQYF.